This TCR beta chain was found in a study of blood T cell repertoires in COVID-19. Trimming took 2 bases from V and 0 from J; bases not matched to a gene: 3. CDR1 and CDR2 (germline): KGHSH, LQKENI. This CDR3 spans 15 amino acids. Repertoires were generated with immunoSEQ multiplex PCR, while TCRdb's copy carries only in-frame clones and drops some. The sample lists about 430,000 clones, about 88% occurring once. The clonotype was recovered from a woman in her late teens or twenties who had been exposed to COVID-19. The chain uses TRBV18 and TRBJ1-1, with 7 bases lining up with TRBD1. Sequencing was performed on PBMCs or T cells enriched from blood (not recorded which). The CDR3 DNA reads TGTGCCAGCTCACCAGTGGACAGGATGAACACTGAAGCTTTCTTT. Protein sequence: CASSPVDRMNTEAFF.